One and the same sample provided the 28 T cell receptor beta chains below, sequenced in a study of breast tumors, draining lymph nodes, adjacent tissues. Via MiXCR, TCRdb re-called the multiplex PCR reads, giving one row per CDR3 protein. Of 85,000 to 130,000 distinct CDR3 sequences listed, 21% were seen once; the top ten hold 1% to 1.5%. Breast cancer patients provided tissue from their axillary draining lymph nodes. The sample consisted of axillary lymph node tissue. The source of these receptors is a female donor with breast cancer. Some clones in this sample may be carry-over from other donors' samples.

This clonotype appeared many times. This chain joins TRBV9 and TRBJ2-3; the D is unclear. V was shortened by 5 bases and J by 5 bases, with 9 bases between the two germline ends. CDR3 length: 12 residues. Germline CDR1 reads SGDLS; CDR2 reads YYNGEE. The DNA of the CDR3 is TGTGCCAGCAGGGGGTTGGGAGATACGCAGTATTTT. Its translation is CASRGLGDTQYF.

This clonotype was seen repeatedly, ten times or more. The rearrangement uses TRBV20-1 and TRBJ2-4; TRBD2 aligns across 8 bases. In germline, CDR1 is DFQATT, CDR2 SNEGSKA (reference sequence). Trimming took 6 bases from V and 1 from J; bases not matched to a gene: 17. This CDR3 region has 18 residues. CDR3 protein: CSAFLSGSGGGAKNIQYF. CDR3 nucleotides: TGCAGTGCGTTCTTAAGCGGGAGTGGGGGTGGGGCCAAAAACATTCAGTACTTC.

At least ten counts were recorded for this clonotype. The gene calls are TRBV5-4 and TRBJ1-2; D possibly corresponds to TRBD1 (5 bases). There are 12 residues in the CDR3. The V end was cut by 2 bases, the J end by 10 bases, with 12 bases between. Germline V gene data show CDR1 as SGHNT and CDR2 as YYREEE (reference sequence). As DNA, the CDR3 is TGTGCCAGCAGCTTACAGGATTCGGACTACACCTTC. Translation: CASSLQDSDYTF.

The chain recombines TRBV7-2 with TRBJ1-5; no firm D call. The CDR3 contains 15 residues. The germline CDR1 and CDR2 sequences are SGHTA and FQGNSA. With 5 bases removed from V and 0 bases from J, the gap between germline ends came to 11 bases. Here the CDR3 reads CASSGGSYSNQPQHF. Written as DNA, the CDR3 is TGTGCCAGCAGCGGAGGGAGCTATAGCAATCAGCCCCAGCATTTT.

This clonotype was counted at least ten times. The chain recombines TRBV27 with TRBJ1-5; no clear D. CDR1 MNHEY and CDR2 SMNVEV come from the germline V gene (reference sequence). The V end lost 6 bases, the J end lost 3 bases, and 6 bases lay between the germline ends. The length of the CDR3 is 12 residues. The CDR3 DNA sequence: TGTGCCAGCAGCGGGCCCAATCAGCCCCAGCATTTT. Amino acid sequence: CASSGPNQPQHF.

In this sample, this clonotype turned up many times. V is TRBV19 and J is TRBJ1-3; D unclear. Per the germline V gene, CDR1 is LNHDA and CDR2 is SQIVND (reference sequence). This CDR3 spans 13 amino acids. Trimming took 3 bases from V and 1 from J, leaving 4 bases between them. CDR3 sequence reads: CASSISSGNTIYF. The DNA for the CDR3 is TGTGCCAGTAGTATCTCTTCTGGAAACACCATATATTTT.

This clonotype was recorded at least ten times. This chain connects TRBV5-8 to TRBJ1-2; 9 nucleotides line up with TRBD1. The CDR3 is 15 amino acids. Per the germline V gene, CDR1 is SGHTS and CDR2 is YDEGEE. Unmatched junction bases numbered 5, after V lost 5 bases and J lost 0 bases. The CDR3: CASRSGQGSNYGYTF. The CDR3 DNA is TGTGCCAGCAGGTCCGGACAGGGGTCTAACTATGGCTACACCTTC. Using reference TRBV5-8 and TRBJ1-2 for the parts outside the CDR3, the full variable domain is EAGVTQSPTHLIKTRGQQATLRCSPISGHTSVYWYQQALGLGLQFLLWYDEGEERNRGNFPPRFSGRQFPNYSSELNVNALELEDSALYLCASRSGQGSNYGYTFGSGTRLTVV.

This clonotype was recorded many times. The rearrangement joins TRBV20-1 to TRBJ1-2, with D maybe TRBD1 (6 bases). The V end lost 5 bases, the J end lost 6 bases, and 13 bases lay between the germline ends. This CDR3 region has 12 residues. CDR1 DFQATT and CDR2 SNEGSKA come from the germline V gene (reference sequence). In DNA, the CDR3 is TGCAGTGCTTACACAGGGTTAAATGGCTACACCTTC. It specifies CSAYTGLNGYTF.

Many counts were recorded for this clonotype. The chain carries TRBV6-5 and TRBJ2-7; weak D call: TRBD1 (5 bases). Germline CDR1 MNHEY, CDR2 SVGAGI. Trimming stripped 6 bases from V and 4 bases from J, with 16 bases between. The CDR3 is made up of 14 amino acids. As DNA, the CDR3 is TGTGCCAGCAGCAGCACCCAGGGTAGTTACGAGCAGTACTTC. Protein: CASSSTQGSYEQYF.

This clonotype was detected a few times. The CDR3 DNA reads TGTGCCAGCAGTTTAACTAGCGGGGTCAGCACAGATACGCAGTATTTT. Its translation: CASSLTSGVSTDTQYF. The rearrangement links TRBV27 to TRBJ2-3, with TRBD2 identical over 10 bases. V lost 2 bases, J lost 0 bases, and 2 bases stayed unmatched. This CDR3 contains 16 residues. Per germline, CDR1 MNHEY and CDR2 SMNVEV (reference sequence).

This clonotype appeared many times. The chain is built from TRBV6-6 and TRBJ2-7, with D hard to call. With 0 bases removed from V and 1 base from J, the gap between germline ends came to 16 bases. This CDR3 comprises 17 residues. Germline V gives CDR1 MNHNY, CDR2 SVGAGI (reference sequence). The chain's CDR3 is CASSYSLHEEWSYEQYF. The CDR3 nucleotides are TGTGCCAGCAGTTACTCGCTCCATGAGGAATGGTCCTACGAGCAGTACTTC.

Comment on this clonotype: A read error is possible here, since a much larger clone lies one base away. V gene TRBV5-4 combines with J gene TRBJ2-6; D is unclear. The CDR3 runs 15 residues. Germline V gene lookup returns CDR1 SGHNT and CDR2 YYREEE (reference sequence). CDR3 sequence reads: CASSLVASGVNVLTF. DNA of the CDR3: TGTGCCAGCAGCTTGGTCGCCTCTGGGGTCAACGTCCTGACTTTC.

At least ten counts were recorded for this clonotype. The genes are TRBV2 and TRBJ2-3; D is ambiguous. This CDR3 comprises 10 residues. Trimming cost V 6 bases and J 5 bases, with 3 bases left between them. The germline gives CDR1 SNHLY, CDR2 FYNNEI. CDR3 DNA sequence: TGTGCCAGCAGCGTAGATACGCAGTATTTT. This translates into CASSVDTQYF.

This clonotype was detected only a few times. V gene TRBV7-9 combines with J gene TRBJ1-6; 7 bases are shared with TRBD1. Germline assignment: CDR1 SEHNR and CDR2 FQNEAQ (reference sequence). The CDR3 has 14 amino acids. The V and J ends lost 3 bases and 8 bases, in that order; junction bases with no gene match: 4. CDR3 loop: CASSFSQGDSPLHF. Here the CDR3 DNA reads TGTGCCAGCAGCTTCTCTCAGGGGGATTCACCCCTCCACTTT.

This clonotype has ten or more counts. The chain is built from TRBV9 and TRBJ2-1; unclear D gene. This CDR3 is 12 amino acids long. V was shortened by 0 bases and J by 9 bases, with 7 bases between the two germline ends. Germline CDR1 SGDLS, CDR2 YYNGEE. The DNA of the CDR3 is TGTGCCAGCAGCGTAGGGCTAGGTGAGCAGTTCTTC. This sequence encodes CASSVGLGEQFF.

The table lists this clonotype with a few counts. The rearrangement joins TRBV19 to TRBJ2-7, with 7 bases identical to TRBD2. Per germline, CDR1 LNHDA and CDR2 SQIVND (reference sequence). This CDR3 is built from 13 residues. The J segment lost 2 bases and the V segment lost 7 bases, leaving 5 bases of the junction unmatched. The CDR3 is CASTGGSAYEQYF. The CDR3 DNA follows: TGTGCCAGTACCGGCGGGAGCGCCTACGAGCAGTACTTC. Drawing the rest from reference TRBV19 and TRBJ2-7, the complete variable domain is DGGITQSPKYLFRKEGQNVTLSCEQNLNHDAMYWYRQDPGQGLRLIYYSQIVNDFQKGDIAEGYSVSREKKESFPLTVTSAQKNPTAFYLCASTGGSAYEQYFGPGTRLTVT.

This clonotype occurred many times. The rearrangement joins TRBV5-1 to TRBJ1-2; the match to TRBD1 covers 12 bases. The CDR3 extends over 16 amino acids. Germline CDR1 SGHRS, CDR2 YFSETQ. The V and J ends lost 0 bases and 6 bases, in that order; junction bases with no gene match: 6. This CDR3 is CASSLATGTGGDGYTF. CDR3 sequence (DNA): TGCGCCAGCAGCTTGGCCACCGGGACAGGGGGCGATGGCTACACCTTC.

This clonotype was counted ten times or more. The genes are TRBV5-1 and TRBJ2-7, with D unclear. Germline loops: CDR1 SGHRS, CDR2 YFSETQ. CDR3 length: 13 amino acids. V was cut by 0 bases and J by 9 bases, with 13 bases left in between. CDR3 bases: TGCGCCAGCAGCTTGGCCGGCAGGCGGACGCAGTACTTC. Translated, it gives CASSLAGRRTQYF.

This clonotype was picked up one time. V usage is TRBV4-1 and J usage is TRBJ2-3; D remains ambiguous. The CDR3 runs 12 residues. CDR1 is MGHRA and CDR2 is YSYEKL in the germline V gene. V gave up 5 bases and J gave up 4 bases, with 7 bases separating them. CDR3 DNA: TGCGCCAGCAGCTCAGATGCAGATACGCAGTATTTT. This sequence encodes CASSSDADTQYF.

This clonotype was found many times. The chain has TRBV20-1 and TRBJ1-5; a weak D match, TRBD1 (5 bases). CDR3 length: 15 residues. Trimming shortened V by 6 bases and J by 3 bases, and 18 bases separated the two germline ends. The germline V gene has CDR1 DFQATT and CDR2 SNEGSKA (reference sequence). CDR3 sequence (DNA): TGCAGTGCCGTACCACGGCAGGGCCCCAATCAGCCCCAGCATTTT. It yields the protein CSAVPRQGPNQPQHF.

This clonotype was seen at least ten times. The CDR3 DNA reads as TGCGCCAGCAGCTTCCAAGCAGGGGCTGTTAATGAAAAACTGTTTTTT. Its translation is CASSFQAGAVNEKLFF. V and J are TRBV5-1 and TRBJ1-4; TRBD1 might be the D (6 bases). CDR3 length: 16 amino acids. Germline CDR1 reads SGHRS; CDR2 reads YFSETQ. The V end lost 2 bases, the J end lost 4 bases, and 15 bases lay between the germline ends.

The chain has TRBV28 and TRBJ1-5, with D possibly matching TRBD1 (5 bases). The CDR3 length is 16 residues. Germline V lookup: CDR1 MDHEN, CDR2 SYDVKM. V lost 5 bases and J lost 0, with 14 bases in between. Here the CDR3 reads CASSLGQSHSNQPQHF. Written as DNA, the CDR3 is TGTGCCAGCAGTCTTGGACAATCCCATAGCAATCAGCCCCAGCATTTT.

The sample holds many counts of this clonotype. This chain uses TRBV19 with TRBJ1-3, with D uncertain. Germline assignment: CDR1 LNHDA and CDR2 SQIVND (reference sequence). The CDR3 consists of 12 residues. Trimming pared 1 base from V and 7 bases from J, leaving 5 bases between. The DNA for the CDR3 is TGTGCCAGTAGTATAGTTCGGAACACCATATATTTT. Translating it yields CASSIVRNTIYF.

This clonotype was picked up many times. The chain uses TRBV11-1 and TRBJ2-7; the D is unclear. Germline V lookup: CDR1 SGHAT, CDR2 FQDESV (reference sequence). Trimming took 5 bases from V and 4 from J, leaving 9 bases between them. CDR3 length: 12 residues. CDR3 amino acids: CASSLTSYEQYF. CDR3 in DNA: TGTGCCAGCAGCCTGACCTCTTACGAGCAGTACTTC. Using reference TRBV11-1 and TRBJ2-7 for the parts outside the CDR3, the full variable domain is EAEVAQSPRYKITEKSQAVAFWCDPISGHATLYWYRQILGQGPELLVQFQDESVVDDSQLPKDRFSAERLKGVDSTLKIQPAELGDSAMYLCASSLTSYEQYFGPGTRLTVT.

On this clonotype itself: A much larger clone is a single base away; this may be a read error. The rearrangement links TRBV6-1 to TRBJ2-5, with 8 bases aligning to TRBD1. The CDR3 covers 14 residues. Germline V gives CDR1 MNHNS, CDR2 SASEGT. The CDR3 spells CASTEGDRKETQYF. Written as DNA, the CDR3 is TGTGCCAGCACTGAAGGGGACAGGAAAGAGACCCAGTACTTC.

The sample holds many counts of this clonotype. The rearrangement links TRBV5-1 to TRBJ1-2; D might be TRBD1 (5 bases). Germline V CDR1 and CDR2: SGHRS, YFSETQ. V lost 6 bases, J lost 2 bases, and 17 bases lay in between. CDR3 length: 15 amino acids. The CDR3 loop reads CASNTGTQANYGYTF. CDR3 coding DNA: TGCGCCAGCAATACCGGGACCCAGGCGAACTATGGCTACACCTTC.

The J gene is TRBJ2-2, the V gene TRBV20-1; D uncertain. CDR1 DFQATT and CDR2 SNEGSKA come from the germline V gene (reference sequence). The CDR3 extends over 12 amino acids. V lost 6 bases, J lost 5 bases, and 10 bases lay in between. Here the CDR3 DNA reads TGCAGTGCCTTTACTGAAACCGGGGAGCTGTTTTTT. It encodes CSAFTETGELFF.

This clonotype appeared a single time. V gene TRBV30 combines with J gene TRBJ2-7; 7 positions agree with TRBD1. Germline V CDR1 and CDR2: GTSNPN, SVGIG (reference sequence). This CDR3 contains 14 residues. J lost 9 bases, V lost 1 base, and 12 bases had no gene match. The CDR3 loop reads CAWSEDRTISRQYF. The CDR3 DNA reads TGTGCCTGGAGTGAGGACAGGACAATTTCCCGGCAGTACTTC.